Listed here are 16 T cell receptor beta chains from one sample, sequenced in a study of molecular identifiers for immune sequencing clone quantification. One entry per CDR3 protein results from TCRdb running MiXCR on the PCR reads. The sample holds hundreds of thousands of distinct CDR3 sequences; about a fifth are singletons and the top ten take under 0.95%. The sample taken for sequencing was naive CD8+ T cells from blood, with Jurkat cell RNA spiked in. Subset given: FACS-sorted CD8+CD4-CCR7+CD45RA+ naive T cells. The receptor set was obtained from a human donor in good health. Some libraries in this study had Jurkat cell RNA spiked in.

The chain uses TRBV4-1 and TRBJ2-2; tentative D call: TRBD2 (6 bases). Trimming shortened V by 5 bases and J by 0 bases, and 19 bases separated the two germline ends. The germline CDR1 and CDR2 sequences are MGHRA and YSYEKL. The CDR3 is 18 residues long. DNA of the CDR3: TGCGCCAGCAGCTACAAAGCTGGCGGGGCGGCGAACACCGGGGAGCTGTTTTTT. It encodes CASSYKAGGAANTGELFF.

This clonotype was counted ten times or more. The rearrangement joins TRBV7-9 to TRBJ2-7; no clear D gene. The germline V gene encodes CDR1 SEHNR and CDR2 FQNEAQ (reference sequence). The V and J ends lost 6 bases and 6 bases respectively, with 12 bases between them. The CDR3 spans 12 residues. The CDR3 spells CASSSRSVEQYF. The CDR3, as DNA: TGTGCCAGCAGTTCGCGGTCGGTCGAGCAGTACTTC.

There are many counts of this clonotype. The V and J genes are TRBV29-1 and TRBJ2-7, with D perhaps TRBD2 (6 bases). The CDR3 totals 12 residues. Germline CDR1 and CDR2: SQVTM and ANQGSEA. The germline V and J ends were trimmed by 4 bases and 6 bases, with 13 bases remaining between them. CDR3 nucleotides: TGCAGCGTTGGTAGCCTGGGGGGCGAGCAGTACTTC. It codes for CSVGSLGGEQYF.

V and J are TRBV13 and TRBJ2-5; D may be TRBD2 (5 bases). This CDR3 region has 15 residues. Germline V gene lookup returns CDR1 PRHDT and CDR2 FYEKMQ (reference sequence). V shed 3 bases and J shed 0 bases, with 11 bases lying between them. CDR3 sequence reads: CASSFPLGDQETQYF. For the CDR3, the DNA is TGTGCCAGCAGCTTTCCCCTCGGGGACCAAGAGACCCAGTACTTC.

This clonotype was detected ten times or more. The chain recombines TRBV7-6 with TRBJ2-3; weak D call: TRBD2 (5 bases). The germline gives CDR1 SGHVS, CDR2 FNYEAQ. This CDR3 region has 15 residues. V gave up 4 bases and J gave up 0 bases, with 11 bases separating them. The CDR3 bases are TGTGCCAGCAGCTCCCCGGACTGGAGCACAGATACGCAGTATTTT. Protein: CASSSPDWSTDTQYF.

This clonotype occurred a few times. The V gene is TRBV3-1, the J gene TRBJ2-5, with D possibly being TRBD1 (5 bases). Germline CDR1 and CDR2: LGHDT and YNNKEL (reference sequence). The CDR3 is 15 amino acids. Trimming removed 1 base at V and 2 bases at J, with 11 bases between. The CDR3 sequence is CASSQGLGVQETQYF. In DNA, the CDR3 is TGTGCCAGCAGCCAAGGTTTAGGGGTACAAGAGACCCAGTACTTC.

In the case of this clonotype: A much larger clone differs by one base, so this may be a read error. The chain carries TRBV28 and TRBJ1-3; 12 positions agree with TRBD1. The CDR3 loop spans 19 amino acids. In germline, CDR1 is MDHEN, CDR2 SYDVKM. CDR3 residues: CACSKPGQGARIRGNTIYF. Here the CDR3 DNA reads TGTGCCTGCAGCAAACCGGGACAGGGGGCGCGTATCCGAGGAAACACCATATATTTT.

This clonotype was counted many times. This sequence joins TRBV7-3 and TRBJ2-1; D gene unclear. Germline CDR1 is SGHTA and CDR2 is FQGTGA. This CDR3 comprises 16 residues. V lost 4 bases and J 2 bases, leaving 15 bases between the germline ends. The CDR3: CASSSRTGPPYNEQFF. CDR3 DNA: TGTGCCAGCAGCTCCAGGACCGGCCCCCCCTACAATGAGCAGTTCTTC.

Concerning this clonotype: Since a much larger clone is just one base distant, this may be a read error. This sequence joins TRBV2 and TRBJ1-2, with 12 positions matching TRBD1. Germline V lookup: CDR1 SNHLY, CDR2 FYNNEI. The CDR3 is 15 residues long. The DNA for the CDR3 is TGTGCCAGCAGTGAGGGGACAGGGGGCTACTATGGCCACACCTTC. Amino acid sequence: CASSEGTGGYYGHTF.

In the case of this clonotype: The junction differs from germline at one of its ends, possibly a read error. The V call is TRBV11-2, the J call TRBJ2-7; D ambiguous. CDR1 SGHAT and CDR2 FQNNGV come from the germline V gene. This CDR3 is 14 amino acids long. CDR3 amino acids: CASSRLVRPYEQCF. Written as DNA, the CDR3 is TGTGCCAGCAGCCGCCTAGTCCGGCCCTACGAGCAGTGCTTC. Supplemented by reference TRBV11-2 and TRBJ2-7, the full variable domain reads EAGVAQSPRYKIIEKRQSVAFWCNPISGHATLYWYQQILGQGPKLLIQFQNNGVVDDSQLPKDRFSAERLKGVDSTLKIQPAKLEDSAVYLCASSRLVRPYEQCFGPGTRLTVT.

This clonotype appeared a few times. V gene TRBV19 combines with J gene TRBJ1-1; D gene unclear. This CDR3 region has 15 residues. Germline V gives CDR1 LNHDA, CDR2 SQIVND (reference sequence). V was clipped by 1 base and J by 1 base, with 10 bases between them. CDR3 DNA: TGTGCCAGTAGTATAGCTTCCGCCCCGAACACTGAAGCTTTCTTT. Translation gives CASSIASAPNTEAFF. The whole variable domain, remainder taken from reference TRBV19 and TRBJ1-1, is DGGITQSPKYLFRKEGQNVTLSCEQNLNHDAMYWYRQDPGQGLRLIYYSQIVNDFQKGDIAEGYSVSREKKESFPLTVTSAQKNPTAFYLCASSIASAPNTEAFFGQGTRLTVV.

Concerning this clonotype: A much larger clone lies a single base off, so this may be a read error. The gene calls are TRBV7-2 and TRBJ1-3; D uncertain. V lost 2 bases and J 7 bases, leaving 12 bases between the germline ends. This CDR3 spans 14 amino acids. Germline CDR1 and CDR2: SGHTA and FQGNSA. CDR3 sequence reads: CASSLSSPGNTIYF. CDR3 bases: TGTGCCAGCAGCTTAAGTTCCCCGGGGAACACCATATATTTT. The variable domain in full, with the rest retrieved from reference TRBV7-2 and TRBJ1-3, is GAGVSQSPSNKVTEKGKDVELRCDPISGHTALYWYRQSLGQGLEFLIYFQGNSAPDKSGLPSDRFSAERTGGSVSTLTIQRTQQEDSAVYLCASSLSSPGNTIYFGEGSWLTVV.

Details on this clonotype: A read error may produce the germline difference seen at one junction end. For the CDR3, the DNA is TGTACCAGTATGACTAGCGGGAGTGCCGGAGATACGCAGTATTTT. Translated: CTSMTSGSAGDTQYF. This chain connects TRBV7-9 to TRBJ2-3, with TRBD2 matching over 12 bases. This CDR3 is built from 15 residues. Germline V CDR1 and CDR2: SEHNR, FQNEAQ (reference sequence).

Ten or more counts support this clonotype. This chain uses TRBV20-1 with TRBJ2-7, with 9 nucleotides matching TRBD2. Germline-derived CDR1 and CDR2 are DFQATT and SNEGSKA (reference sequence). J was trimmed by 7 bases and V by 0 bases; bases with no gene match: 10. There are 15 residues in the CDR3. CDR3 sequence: CSARDPPAGGWEQYF. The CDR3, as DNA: TGCAGTGCTAGAGATCCCCCAGCGGGAGGTTGGGAGCAGTACTTC.

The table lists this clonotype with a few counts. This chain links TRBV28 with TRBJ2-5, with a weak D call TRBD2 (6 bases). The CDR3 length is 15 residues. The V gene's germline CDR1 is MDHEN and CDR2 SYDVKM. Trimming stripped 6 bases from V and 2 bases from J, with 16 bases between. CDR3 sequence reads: CASRDRDSYQETQYF. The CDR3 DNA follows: TGTGCCAGCAGAGACCGGGACTCTTATCAAGAGACCCAGTACTTC.

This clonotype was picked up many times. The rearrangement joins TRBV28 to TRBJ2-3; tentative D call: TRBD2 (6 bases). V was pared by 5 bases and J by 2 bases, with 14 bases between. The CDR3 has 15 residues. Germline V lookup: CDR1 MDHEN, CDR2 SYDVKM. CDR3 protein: CASSDFGTFTDTQYF. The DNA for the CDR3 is TGTGCCAGCAGTGATTTCGGGACTTTCACAGATACGCAGTATTTT.